A single sample is the source of the 10 T cell receptor beta chains below, sequenced in a study of HIV-infected patients and healthy controls. No cell fractionation was done, so the repertoire covers all unsorted peripheral blood T cells. Reverse transcription used about 510 ng RNA and constant-region primers for alpha and beta. Each of the alpha and beta chains got its own library through chain-specific third strand synthesis with indices. TCRdb called the 5' RACE reads again in MiXCR, with one record for every CDR3 protein. The data show around 21,000 distinct CDR3 sequences, 7.5% to 9% seen once. Sequencing was performed on blood. The receptor set was obtained from an adult in good health.

This clonotype was observed at least ten times. The CDR3 sequence: CASSQLFTLEQYF. CDR3 nucleotide sequence: TGTGCCAGCAGCCAACTCTTTACCCTGGAGCAGTACTTC. The chain uses TRBV3-1 and TRBJ2-7, with D hard to call. Germline CDR1 and CDR2: LGHDT and YNNKEL (reference sequence). The length of the CDR3 is 13 residues. Deletions cut 2 bases from V and 7 bases from J, with 12 bases between.

The chain has TRBV5-8 and TRBJ1-3; TRBD1 might be the D (6 bases). The CDR3 consists of 16 residues. Per germline, CDR1 SGHTS and CDR2 YDEGEE. Trimming left V 3 bases short and J 2 bases short, with 15 bases between. The CDR3 sequence: CASSSPTGHTGNTIYF. CDR3 coding DNA: TGTGCCAGCAGCTCACCGACAGGCCACACTGGAAACACCATATATTTT. Variable domain in full (rest from reference TRBV5-8 and TRBJ1-3): EAGVTQSPTHLIKTRGQQATLRCSPISGHTSVYWYQQALGLGLQFLLWYDEGEERNRGNFPPRFSGRQFPNYSSELNVNALELEDSALYLCASSSPTGHTGNTIYFGEGSWLTVV.

This clonotype was counted between two and nine times. The V gene is TRBV28, the J gene TRBJ1-1; TRBD1 is a possible D gene (5 bases). This CDR3 has 11 residues. Germline loops: CDR1 MDHEN, CDR2 SYDVKM. Trimming removed 3 bases at V and 12 bases at J, with 11 bases between. CDR3 residues: CASSLQGGTFF. CDR3 in DNA: TGTGCCAGCAGTTTGCAGGGCGGAACTTTCTTT.

The chain couples TRBV5-1 to TRBJ2-4; TRBD1 matches at 7 bases. V lost 2 bases to trimming and J lost 0 bases; unmatched junction nucleotides: 8. This CDR3 has 17 amino acids. The germline gives CDR1 SGHRS, CDR2 YFSETQ. In nucleotides, the CDR3 is TGCGCCAGCAGCTTAAGGACAGGCAGCCTAGCCAAAAACATTCAGTACTTC. This codes for CASSLRTGSLAKNIQYF.

By its share, this clonotype is medium-sized. This chain links TRBV6-2 or TRBV6-3 with TRBJ2-7, with 9 bases lining up with TRBD1. Trimming at V came to 2 bases and at J to 6 bases, leaving 11 bases not matched to a gene. Germline CDR1 MNHEY, CDR2 SVGEGT. This CDR3 is 16 amino acids long. As DNA, the CDR3 is TGTGCCAGCAGTTACGGAATCGGGACAGGGCCCCGCGAGCAGTACTTC. It encodes CASSYGIGTGPREQYF.

By share of the sample, this clonotype is medium-sized. The rearrangement uses TRBV28 and TRBJ2-7; tentative D call: TRBD2 (5 bases). The V end lost 5 bases, the J end lost 3 bases, and 8 bases lay between the germline ends. Germline lookup yields CDR1 MDHEN and CDR2 SYDVKM. CDR3 size: 12 residues. CDR3 protein: CASSPRDYEQYF. DNA for the CDR3: TGTGCCAGCAGTCCCCGGGACTACGAGCAGTACTTC.

This clonotype is classed as medium-sized (0.01 to 0.1%). The chain carries TRBV6-6 and TRBJ2-2; D ambiguous. From germline, CDR1 is MNHNY and CDR2 SVGAGI (reference sequence). The V and J ends lost 2 bases and 1 base respectively, with 5 bases between them. The CDR3 spans 14 residues. CDR3 residues: CASSYRENTGELFF. Written as DNA, the CDR3 is TGTGCCAGCAGTTACAGGGAGAACACCGGGGAGCTGTTTTTT.

This clonotype was picked up a small number of times. The chain joins TRBV29-1 to TRBJ1-4; D uncertain. Germline V gene data show CDR1 as SQVTM and CDR2 as ANQGSEA. Trimming took off 2 bases at V and 6 bases at J, with 10 bases between the two ends. This CDR3 has 13 amino acids. CDR3 bases: TGCAGCGTTGAACGGGGAGTTGATGAAAAACTGTTTTTT. Protein product: CSVERGVDEKLFF. Complete variable domain (other parts from reference TRBV29-1 and TRBJ1-4): SAVISQKPSRDICQRGTSLTIQCQVDSQVTMMFWYRQQPGQSLTLIATANQGSEATYESGFVIDKFPISRPNLTFSTLTVSNMSPEDSSIYLCSVERGVDEKLFFGSGTQLSVL.

The V gene is TRBV19, the J gene TRBJ1-4; unclear D gene. V lost 3 bases and J 7 bases, leaving 9 bases between the germline ends. Germline V gene sequence: CDR1 LNHDA, CDR2 SQIVND (reference sequence). The CDR3 sequence is 13 residues long. In nucleotides, the CDR3 is TGTGCCAGTAGTATTTCCGGCAGTGAAAAACTGTTTTTT. Translation: CASSISGSEKLFF.

The sample holds many counts of this clonotype. This chain connects TRBV4-1 to TRBJ2-3; TRBD1 matches 7 bases. Trimming removed 2 bases from V and 2 bases from J; junction bases left unmatched: 4. The CDR3 is made up of 15 amino acids. The germline V gene encodes CDR1 MGHRA and CDR2 YSYEKL. CDR3 in DNA: TGCGCCAGCAGCCAATCGGGACAGATCACAGATACGCAGTATTTT. Protein: CASSQSGQITDTQYF.